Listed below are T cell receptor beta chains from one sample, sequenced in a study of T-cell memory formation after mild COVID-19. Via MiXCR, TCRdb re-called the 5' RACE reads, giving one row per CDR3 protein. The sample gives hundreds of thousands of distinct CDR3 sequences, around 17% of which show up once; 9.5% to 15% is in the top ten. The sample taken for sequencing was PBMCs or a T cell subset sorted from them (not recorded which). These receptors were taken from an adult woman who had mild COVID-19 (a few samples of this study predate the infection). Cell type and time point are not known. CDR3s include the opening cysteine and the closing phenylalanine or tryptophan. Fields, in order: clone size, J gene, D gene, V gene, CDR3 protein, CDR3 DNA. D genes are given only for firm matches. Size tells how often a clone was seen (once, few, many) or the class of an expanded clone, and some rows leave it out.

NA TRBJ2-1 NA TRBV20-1 CSARSADEQFF TGCAGTGCCAGGAGTGCGGATGAGCAGTTCTTC
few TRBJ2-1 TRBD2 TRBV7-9 CASSVPGTGGYNEQFF TGTGCCAGCAGCGTCCCGGGGACGGGGGGTTACAATGAGCAGTTCTTC
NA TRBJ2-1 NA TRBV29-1 CSEKRRGPFDEQFF TGCAGCGAAAAAAGGAGGGGTCCGTTCGATGAGCAGTTCTTC
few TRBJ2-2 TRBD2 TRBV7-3 CASSLLRGSESRELFF TGTGCCAGCAGCTTATTGCGGGGGAGCGAGAGCCGGGAGCTGTTTTTT
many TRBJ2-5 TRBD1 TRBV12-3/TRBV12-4 CASSTGVQETQYF TGTGCCAGCAGTACAGGGGTGCAAGAGACCCAGTACTTC
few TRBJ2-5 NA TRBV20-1 CSAERQETQYF TGCAGTGCTGAGCGTCAAGAGACCCAGTACTTC
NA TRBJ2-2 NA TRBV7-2 CASTPQNGLHTGELFF TGTGCCAGCACACCCCAGAACGGCCTTCACACCGGGGAGCTGTTTTTT
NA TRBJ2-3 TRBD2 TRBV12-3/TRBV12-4 CASSRPGLSGPTQYF TGTGCCAGCAGTAGACCGGGACTAAGCGGTCCTACGCAGTATTTT
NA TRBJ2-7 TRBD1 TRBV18 CASSGPGQGYEQYF TGTGCCAGCTCCGGACCGGGACAGGGCTACGAGCAGTACTTC
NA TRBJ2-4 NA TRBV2 CASSGVRGTVIQYF TGTGCCAGCAGTGGGGTGAGAGGGACGGTCATTCAGTACTTC
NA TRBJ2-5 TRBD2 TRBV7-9 CASRQGLAGETFQETQYF TGTGCCAGCAGACAGGGGCTAGCGGGAGAGACGTTCCAAGAGACCCAGTACTTC
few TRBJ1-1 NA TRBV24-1 CATRDGTANTEAFF TGTGCCACCAGAGACGGGACGGCGAACACTGAAGCTTTCTTT
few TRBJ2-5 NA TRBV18 CASSPGHKETQYF TGTGCCAGCTCACCCGGACATAAAGAGACCCAGTACTTC
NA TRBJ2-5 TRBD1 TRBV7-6 CASSLDTGVETQYF TGTGCCAGCAGCTTAGACACAGGGGTAGAGACCCAGTACTTC
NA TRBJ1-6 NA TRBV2 CASKLQDSPLHF TGTGCCAGCAAGTTGCAGGATTCACCCCTCCACTTT
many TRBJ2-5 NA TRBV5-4 CASSLLGSSKETQYF TGTGCCAGCAGCTTGCTCGGGAGTTCCAAAGAAACCCAGTACTTC
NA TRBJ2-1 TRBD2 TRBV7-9 CASRHTFPGLDNNEQFF TGTGCCAGCAGACATACATTTCCGGGACTAGACAACAATGAGCAGTTCTTC
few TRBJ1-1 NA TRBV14 CASSQDIGTYPAFF TGTGCCAGCAGCCAAGATATCGGGACATACCCCGCTTTCTTT
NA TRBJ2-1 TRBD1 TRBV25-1 CASSAGQGAYNEQFF TGTGCCAGCAGTGCCGGACAGGGGGCCTACAATGAGCAGTTCTTC
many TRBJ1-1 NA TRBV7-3 CASSLGPGTIEAFF TGTGCCAGCAGCCTAGGCCCCGGGACGATTGAAGCTTTCTTT
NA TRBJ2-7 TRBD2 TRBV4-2 CASSLSGGTGEQYF TGTGCCAGCAGCTTAAGCGGGGGGACGGGGGAGCAGTACTTC
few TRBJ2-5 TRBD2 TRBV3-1 CASSHSGETEETQYF TGTGCCAGCAGCCATAGCGGGGAGACGGAAGAGACCCAGTACTTC
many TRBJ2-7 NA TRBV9 CASSVDGGRIDEQYF TGTGCCAGCAGCGTAGATGGGGGGCGTATCGACGAGCAGTACTTC
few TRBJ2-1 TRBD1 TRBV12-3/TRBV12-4 CASSFWSGGNEQFF TGTGCCAGCAGTTTCTGGTCAGGGGGCAATGAGCAGTTCTTC